This passage covers 9 T cell receptor beta chains from one sample sequenced in a study of vaccination effects on CD4 cells after COVID-19. TCRdb's table, derived via immunoSEQ multiplex PCR, lists solely in-frame clones and lacks some. Of 80,000 to 95,000 clones detected, roughly 80% appear once; the ten largest clones hold 0.85% to 1.2%. Antigen-specific CD4+ T cells expanded by the ViraFEST assay with viral peptide pools were then sequenced. Once cultured for 10 days, the cells underwent separation to obtain CD4+ T cells. Participants each got two BNT162b2 or mRNA-1273 vaccine doses. Which antigens these TCRs recognize remains unknown. The source material was CD4+ T cells from PBMCs cultured with HCoV-OC43 spike peptides, sampled after COVID-19 vaccination. Subset given: HCoV-OC43 spike overlapping peptide pool stimulation. The receptors shown here come from a human donor who received a COVID-19 vaccine.

The chain employs TRBV18 and TRBJ2-5; TRBD1 aligns across 8 bases. The CDR3 runs to 15 residues. The junction had 6 bases not matched to a gene; V was cut back by 6 bases and J by 0 bases. From germline, CDR1 is KGHSH and CDR2 LQKENI. The CDR3 loop is CASSHRGTYQETQYF. CDR3 in DNA: TGTGCCAGCTCCCACAGGGGGACGTACCAAGAGACCCAGTACTTC.

The chain employs TRBV6-2 or TRBV6-3 and TRBJ2-1; 16 bases are shared with TRBD2. The germline CDR1 and CDR2 sequences are MNHEY and SVGEGT. The CDR3 is 13 amino acids. J gave up 15 bases and V 5 bases, and 4 bases lay outside the gene matches. CDR3 coding DNA: TGTGCCAGCAGTCCGGGACTAGCGGGGGGGTCGTTCTTC. Its protein is CASSPGLAGGSFF.

V and J are TRBV10-1 and TRBJ2-3; 11 bases fit TRBD2. The ends lost 4 bases at V and 5 bases at J; junction bases unmatched: 5. The CDR3 sequence is 15 residues long. Germline V gives CDR1 WNHNN, CDR2 SYGVQD (reference sequence). CDR3 residues: CASSAGTSGLDTQYF. The CDR3 nucleotides are TGCGCCAGCAGTGCAGGGACTAGCGGATTAGATACGCAGTATTTT.

This chain uses TRBV19 with TRBJ1-1; a weak D match, TRBD1 (5 bases). The length of the CDR3 is 14 residues. Germline V gene sequence: CDR1 LNHDA, CDR2 SQIVND (reference sequence). Trimming took 3 bases from V and 4 from J, leaving 12 bases between them. The CDR3 loop reads CASSIAGDGTEAFF. The CDR3 DNA follows: TGTGCCAGTAGTATCGCGGGGGACGGCACTGAAGCTTTCTTT.

This chain joins TRBV4-1 and TRBJ2-3; TRBD1 or TRBD2 may be the D gene (5 bases each). The CDR3 runs 14 residues. Germline CDR1 MGHRA, CDR2 YSYEKL. Trimming pared 7 bases from V and 0 bases from J, leaving 11 bases between. The CDR3 loop is CASKRDLSTDTQYF. The CDR3, as DNA: TGCGCCAGCAAGAGGGACCTTAGCACAGATACGCAGTATTTT.

The J gene is TRBJ1-2, the V gene TRBV27; D remains unclear. Per the germline V gene, CDR1 is MNHEY and CDR2 is SMNVEV (reference sequence). The CDR3 covers 13 residues. V was clipped by 5 bases and J by 8 bases, with 15 bases between them. The CDR3 DNA reads as TGTGCCAGCAGTCCGCTGGACCTAGAAGGCTACACCTTC. Its translation is CASSPLDLEGYTF.

The chain couples TRBV6-4 to TRBJ2-5; TRBD1 matches 9 bases. Per germline, CDR1 MRHNA and CDR2 SNTAGT. This CDR3 is built from 15 residues. V dropped 6 bases and J dropped 3; count of bases not matched to a gene: 8. The CDR3: CASSSRDRVKETQYF. The DNA for the CDR3 is TGTGCCAGCAGCAGCCGGGACAGGGTGAAAGAGACCCAGTACTTC.

This chain connects TRBV6-4 to TRBJ1-3; D is perhaps TRBD1 (5 bases). The V end lost 4 bases, the J end lost 2 bases, and 12 bases lay between the germline ends. CDR3 length equals 15 residues. Germline V gene lookup returns CDR1 MRHNA and CDR2 SNTAGT. Here the CDR3 reads CASSVGRGAGNTIYF. CDR3 sequence (DNA): TGTGCCAGCAGTGTCGGACGGGGGGCTGGAAACACCATATATTTT.

This chain uses TRBV7-9 with TRBJ2-3; D gene uncertain. Trimming cost V 5 bases and J 5 bases, with 8 bases left between them. Germline-derived CDR1 and CDR2 are SEHNR and FQNEAQ (reference sequence). This CDR3 contains 12 residues. CDR3 region: CASSPDGDTQYF. DNA of the CDR3: TGTGCCAGCAGCCCGGACGGAGATACGCAGTATTTT.